The text below deals with one T cell receptor beta chain. What it recognizes is unknown. Clones were read by immunoSEQ multiplex PCR, and TCRdb kept only the in-frame ones, dropping some. The data contain 60,000 to 75,000 clones, about 80% of them singletons. This entry belongs to a study of pediatric ulcerative colitis. Notes on the study in general: This repertoire reflects total lymphocytes rather than subpopulations like regulatory T cells.

The sequenced sample was blood. This clonotype was obtained from a boy aged 5 to 17 with moderate ulcerative colitis.

CDR3 region: CASSQISLRGAGDYGYTF. For the CDR3, the DNA is TGTGCCAGCAGCCAGATATCCCTCCGTGGGGCGGGAGACTATGGCTACACCTTC. The chain uses TRBV7-2 and TRBJ1-2; possibly TRBD1 for D (5 bases). The CDR3 has 18 amino acids. V shed 5 bases and J shed 3 bases, with 25 bases lying between them. Germline CDR1 SGHTA, CDR2 FQGNSA.